Included here is one T cell receptor beta chain sequence, with context. The data belong to a study of cytomegalovirus exposure and HLA in healthy donors. The overall study: Roughly 89 million unique TCR sequences came from HLA-typed donors in an early release.

Germline CDR1 and CDR2: SGHTA and FQGNSA. This CDR3 comprises 15 residues. V lost 5 bases to trimming and J lost 1 base, with 12 bases between them. PCR used 60 Vbeta primers and 13 Jbeta primers. Clones were read by immunoSEQ multiplex PCR, and TCRdb kept only the in-frame ones, dropping some. The data hold about 200,000 clones, with more than 65% observed a single time. The gene calls are TRBV7-2 and TRBJ1-3; D is perhaps TRBD1 (5 bases). Sequencing used PBMCs. This clonotype was obtained from a girl aged 5-17 years in good health and CMV-seropositive. CDR3 DNA: TGTGCCAGCAGCCGGGGGGGGAAGTCTGGAAACACCATATATTTT. Its protein product is CASSRGGKSGNTIYF.